These 31 T cell receptor beta chains were sequenced from one sample in a study of vaccination effects on CD4 cells after COVID-19. The repertoire was sequenced with immunoSEQ multiplex PCR; TCRdb's copy has only in-frame clones and lacks some. The sample lists tens of thousands of clones, 65% to 85% seen once, with approximately 3.7% in the top ten. These receptors have no identified antigens. The ViraFEST assay expanded antigen-specific CD4+ T cells with viral peptide pools before sequencing. Following a roughly 11-day culture, CD4+ T cells were purified. Vaccine recipients lacked prior SARS-CoV-2 infection and had negative nucleocapsid antibodies. The source was CD4+ T cells from PBMCs cultured with HCoV-OC43 spike peptides, collected before COVID-19 vaccination. Subset described: HCoV-OC43 spike overlapping peptide pool stimulation. The receptor set was obtained from a human donor who received a COVID-19 vaccine.

CDR3 bases: TGCGCCAGCAGCCAAGAGCGGACAACGGGGGACAATCAGCCCCAGCATTTT. Protein: CASSQERTTGDNQPQHF. The chain carries TRBV4-3 and TRBJ1-5; the D gene is possibly TRBD1 (5 bases). V gave up 0 bases and J gave up 3 bases, with 15 bases separating them. Germline-derived CDR1 and CDR2 are LGHNA and YSLEER. This CDR3 spans 17 amino acids.

The chain joins TRBV6-6 to TRBJ1-2; D unresolved. The CDR3 length is 12 residues. V was pared by 6 bases and J by 2 bases, with 7 bases between. From germline, CDR1 is MNHNY and CDR2 SVGAGI (reference sequence). The CDR3 is CASSRLNYGYTF. CDR3 nucleotide sequence: TGTGCCAGCAGCCGACTGAACTATGGCTACACCTTC.

The chain employs TRBV9 and TRBJ2-1, with 7 bases aligning to TRBD1. The CDR3 has 16 residues. Germline CDR1 SGDLS, CDR2 YYNGEE. V shed 4 bases and J 0 bases; nucleotides not matched to a gene: 7. The CDR3: CASSPAGGSSYNEQFF. In DNA form, the CDR3 reads TGTGCCAGCAGCCCAGCAGGGGGAAGCTCCTACAATGAGCAGTTCTTC. The full variable domain, rest sourced from reference TRBV9 and TRBJ2-1, is DSGVTQTPKHLITATGQRVTLRCSPRSGDLSVYWYQQSLDQGLQFLIQYYNGEERAKGNILERFSAQQFPDLHSELNLSSLELGDSALYFCASSPAGGSSYNEQFFGPGTRLTVL.

V gene TRBV28 combines with J gene TRBJ1-3; D is ambiguous. The germline gives CDR1 MDHEN, CDR2 SYDVKM. Trimming shortened V by 9 bases and J by 0 bases, and 12 bases separated the two germline ends. The CDR3 loop spans 14 amino acids. CDR3 DNA: TGTGCCAGTTACTCTACTAACTCTGGAAACACCATATATTTT. Amino acids: CASYSTNSGNTIYF. Looking up the rest from reference TRBV28 and TRBJ1-3 gives the full variable domain: DVKVTQSSRYLVKRTGEKVFLECVQDMDHENMFWYRQDPGLGLRLIYFSYDVKMKEKGDIPEGYSVSREKKERFSLILESASTNQTSMYLCASYSTNSGNTIYFGEGSWLTVV.

There are a few counts of this clone. The chain recombines TRBV2 with TRBJ2-1; D uncertain. V was shortened by 6 bases and J by 4 bases, with 4 bases between the two germline ends. Germline CDR1 reads SNHLY; CDR2 reads FYNNEI. The CDR3 is made up of 11 amino acids. CDR3: CASSQYNEQFF. CDR3 nucleotides: TGTGCCAGCAGCCAGTACAATGAGCAGTTCTTC.

The chain employs TRBV6-5 and TRBJ1-1, with no clear D. Germline V gene sequence: CDR1 MNHEY, CDR2 SVGAGI. The V end was cut by 8 bases, the J end by 1 base, with 11 bases between. The CDR3 runs to 13 residues. CDR3 amino acids: CASFSSGNTEAFF. CDR3 coding DNA: TGTGCCAGCTTCAGTTCCGGGAACACTGAAGCTTTCTTT.

This clone was recorded a few times. This chain links TRBV2 with TRBJ2-2; D not resolved. The CDR3 sequence is 14 residues long. V was cut by 0 bases and J by 4 bases, with 6 bases left in between. Germline CDR1 SNHLY, CDR2 FYNNEI. CDR3 amino acids: CASSEAGFTGELFF. DNA of the CDR3: TGTGCCAGCAGTGAAGCAGGATTCACCGGGGAGCTGTTTTTT.

This sequence joins TRBV6-1 and TRBJ1-5, with 9 bases fitting TRBD1. Per the germline V gene, CDR1 is MNHNS and CDR2 is SASEGT. CDR3 length equals 16 residues. J gave up 9 bases and V 4 bases, and 13 bases lay outside the gene matches. CDR3 loop: CASSVSGQGFQWPQHF. The CDR3, as DNA: TGTGCCAGCAGTGTTTCGGGACAGGGTTTTCAGTGGCCCCAGCATTTT.

The chain joins TRBV5-1 to TRBJ2-5; D might be TRBD1 (5 bases). Germline V gene data show CDR1 as SGHRS and CDR2 as YFSETQ. This CDR3 contains 14 residues. V was cut by 5 bases and J by 2 bases, with 13 bases left in between. The CDR3 DNA follows: TGCGCCAGCAGTCTAAACCAGGGTCAAGAGACCCAGTACTTC. This encodes CASSLNQGQETQYF.

The V call is TRBV5-6, the J call TRBJ1-6; no clear D gene. Trimming took 2 bases from V and 5 from J, leaving 14 bases between them. The length of the CDR3 is 16 residues. The V gene's germline CDR1 is SGHDT and CDR2 YYEEEE. The CDR3 coding sequence is TGTGCCAGCAGCTTTCGTAGGACCCTTGATAATTCACCCCTCCACTTT. It is translated as CASSFRRTLDNSPLHF.

CDR3: CATNYTGTGYSNQPQHF. In nucleotides, the CDR3 is TGTGCCACCAACTATACCGGGACAGGGTATAGCAATCAGCCCCAGCATTTT. The chain joins TRBV15 to TRBJ1-5; TRBD1 aligns across 9 bases. V lost 7 bases, J lost 0 bases, and 10 bases stayed unmatched. This CDR3 spans 17 amino acids. Germline V gene lookup returns CDR1 LNHNV and CDR2 YYDKDF (reference sequence).

This chain uses TRBV25-1 with TRBJ2-3; a weak D match, TRBD1 (6 bases). CDR1 is MGHDK, CDR2 SYGVNS, per germline. The CDR3 is 15 amino acids. V lost 3 bases, J lost 1 base, and 11 bases lay in between. The CDR3 reads CASSDARGGTDTQYF. In nucleotides, the CDR3 is TGTGCCAGCAGTGATGCCAGGGGAGGCACAGATACGCAGTATTTT.

The chain is built from TRBV7-3 and TRBJ2-2; D perhaps matches TRBD1 (6 bases). The ends were cut back, 5 bases at V and 4 bases at J, with 14 bases in the middle. This CDR3 spans 15 amino acids. Germline-derived CDR1 and CDR2 are SGHTA and FQGTGA. CDR3 protein: CASSPPDRTTGELFF. The CDR3 DNA is TGTGCCAGCAGCCCCCCAGACAGGACCACCGGGGAGCTGTTTTTT.

The chain combines TRBV18 with TRBJ2-5; 7 bases line up with TRBD1. Germline CDR1 is KGHSH and CDR2 is LQKENI. This CDR3 region has 15 residues. Germline trimming cut 2 bases from V and 0 bases from J; bases unmatched to any gene: 3. The CDR3 sequence: CASSPRTGYQETQYF. Written as DNA, the CDR3 is TGTGCCAGCTCACCAAGGACAGGCTACCAAGAGACCCAGTACTTC.

This sequence joins TRBV6-5 and TRBJ2-7; 7 positions match TRBD1. The CDR3 length is 13 residues. Per germline, CDR1 MNHEY and CDR2 SVGAGI. V was clipped by 6 bases and J by 7 bases; unmatched bases: 9. The DNA for the CDR3 is TGTGCCAGCAGCAGACAGGGCCTTCATGAGCAGTACGTC. Its protein product is CASSRQGLHEQYV.

The rearrangement links TRBV7-9 to TRBJ1-4, with D maybe TRBD1 (6 bases). Trimming shortened V by 0 bases and J by 4 bases, and 9 bases separated the two germline ends. Germline lookup yields CDR1 SEHNR and CDR2 FQNEAQ (reference sequence). This CDR3 has 15 amino acids. The CDR3 bases are TGTGCCAGCAGCTTAGCGAGGGGGATTAATGAAAAACTGTTTTTT. Protein sequence: CASSLARGINEKLFF.

The chain recombines TRBV6-1 with TRBJ1-2; 9 bases fit TRBD1. This CDR3 spans 14 amino acids. J gave up 8 bases and V 3 bases, and 7 bases lay outside the gene matches. The V gene's germline CDR1 is MNHNS and CDR2 SASEGT. The CDR3 region has the DNA TGTGCCAGCAGTGACACAGGGGGCCGCATGGGCTACACCTTC. Translated: CASSDTGGRMGYTF.

The chain employs TRBV4-3 and TRBJ1-1; D gene ambiguous. Germline V gives CDR1 LGHNA, CDR2 YSLEER. The CDR3 covers 13 residues. The V gene lost 3 bases and the J gene lost 6 bases, with 11 bases spanning the gap. In nucleotides, the CDR3 is TGCGCCAGCAGCCAGTCCGTCAAGGCTGAAGCTTTCTTT. Residues: CASSQSVKAEAFF.

The sample holds a few counts of this clone. The chain recombines TRBV5-5 with TRBJ1-6, with D possibly being TRBD1 (6 bases). Per germline, CDR1 SGHKS and CDR2 YYEKEE (reference sequence). The CDR3 sequence is 16 residues long. V dropped 4 bases and J dropped 10 bases, with 21 bases sitting between them. The CDR3 loop is CASSTITGIGASPLHF. The CDR3 nucleotides are TGTGCCAGCAGCACAATAACAGGGATCGGGGCCTCACCCCTCCACTTT.

The CDR3 DNA reads TGTGCCAGCTCTGGGCAGGGCGATTCACCCCTCCACTTT. It is translated as CASSGQGDSPLHF. This chain joins TRBV18 and TRBJ1-6; a weak D match, TRBD1 (5 bases). V lost 6 bases and J 8 bases, leaving 11 bases between the germline ends. The CDR3 loop spans 13 amino acids. The germline gives CDR1 KGHSH, CDR2 LQKENI. The whole variable domain, filled in from reference TRBV18 and TRBJ1-6, reads NAGVMQNPRHLVRRRGQEARLRCSPMKGHSHVYWYRQLPEEGLKFMVYLQKENIIDESGMPKERFSAEFPKEGPSILRIQQVVRGDSAAYFCASSGQGDSPLHFGNGTRLTVT.

The chain has TRBV7-8 and TRBJ2-7; tentative D call: TRBD2 (6 bases). Germline V gene data show CDR1 as SGHVS and CDR2 as FQNEAQ. Trimming left V 3 bases short and J 2 bases short, with 14 bases between. The CDR3 runs to 15 residues. The CDR3 region has the DNA TGTGCCAGCAGCTTCGACCGCGGGGTCACCTACGAGCAGTACGTC. Its translation is CASSFDRGVTYEQYV.

The genes are TRBV6-5 and TRBJ2-7; D perhaps matches TRBD1 (5 bases). Germline CDR1 is MNHEY and CDR2 is SVGAGI. The ends were cut back, 2 bases at V and 6 bases at J, with 14 bases in the middle. The CDR3 consists of 14 residues. The chain's CDR3 is CASSYNIGASEQYV. For the CDR3, the DNA is TGTGCCAGCAGTTACAATATTGGGGCTAGCGAGCAGTACGTC.

The chain combines TRBV3-1 (or the pseudogene TRBV3-2) with TRBJ1-1; D call uncertain. Germline V gene sequence: CDR1 LGHDT, CDR2 YNNKEL (reference sequence). CDR3 length: 14 amino acids. Trimming shortened V by 4 bases and J by 2 bases, and 11 bases separated the two germline ends. Here the CDR3 reads CASSLWTLNTEAFF. The CDR3 nucleotides read TGTGCCAGCAGCCTTTGGACCCTTAACACTGAAGCTTTCTTT.

This clone was recorded once. The chain joins TRBV10-3 to TRBJ2-5, with 11 bases fitting TRBD1. Germline V lookup: CDR1 ENHRY, CDR2 SYGVKD. V dropped 0 bases and J dropped 1; count of bases not matched to a gene: 1. There are 16 residues in the CDR3. CDR3 nucleotide sequence: TGTGCCATCAGTGAGTCTGGACAGGGGGCCCAAGAGACCCAGTACTTC. Translating gives CAISESGQGAQETQYF.

The chain joins TRBV7-2 to TRBJ1-2; D call uncertain. CDR1 is SGHTA and CDR2 is FQGNSA in the germline V gene. The ends were cut back, 5 bases at V and 2 bases at J, with 6 bases in the middle. The CDR3 length is 12 residues. CDR3 loop: CASSTQNYGYTF. The CDR3 region has the DNA TGTGCCAGCAGCACACAGAACTATGGCTACACCTTC.

CDR3 nucleotides: TGTGCCAGCAGCTTAGGACAGGCTGGGGCCAACGTCCTGACTTTC. This sequence encodes CASSLGQAGANVLTF. V usage is TRBV7-2 and J usage is TRBJ2-6; possible D gene TRBD1, 6 bases. The germline V gene encodes CDR1 SGHTA and CDR2 FQGNSA. This CDR3 is 15 amino acids long. V shed 1 base and J shed 2 bases, with 6 bases lying between them.

The J gene is TRBJ2-2, the V gene TRBV9, with TRBD2 as a possible D gene (5 bases). Trimming left V 0 bases short and J 1 base short, with 7 bases between. Germline CDR1 and CDR2: SGDLS and YYNGEE. The CDR3 is 15 amino acids. This CDR3 reads CASSVERVNTGELFF. The CDR3 bases are TGTGCCAGCAGCGTAGAGAGGGTGAACACCGGGGAGCTGTTTTTT.

The chain combines TRBV18 with TRBJ1-3, with no clear D. CDR1 KGHSH and CDR2 LQKENI come from the germline V gene. The V end was cut by 2 bases, the J end by 0 bases, with 11 bases between. The CDR3 has 16 residues. The chain's CDR3 is CASSPTVTHSGNTIYF. CDR3 nucleotides: TGTGCCAGCTCACCAACAGTTACTCACTCTGGAAACACCATATATTTT.

This clone was observed a few times. The CDR3 DNA follows: TGTGCCAGCAGCGCTCCTAGGGGACAGGGGGTTAATTCACCCCTCCACTTT. Its protein product is CASSAPRGQGVNSPLHF. The genes are TRBV7-8 and TRBJ1-6, with TRBD1 identical over 11 bases. The CDR3 contains 17 residues. Trimming took 5 bases from V and 6 from J; bases not matched to a gene: 9. Per germline, CDR1 SGHVS and CDR2 FQNEAQ.

The chain couples TRBV30 to TRBJ1-1; D is unresolved. The CDR3 runs 12 residues. V was cut by 8 bases and J by 6 bases, with 16 bases left in between. The V gene's germline CDR1 is GTSNPN and CDR2 SVGIG (reference sequence). CDR3 coding DNA: TGTGCCGGGTTTCGGGCCTCCGCTGAAGCTTTCTTT. Translation: CAGFRASAEAFF.

The chain couples TRBV3-1 (or the pseudogene TRBV3-2) to TRBJ1-2; 7 bases are shared with TRBD1. CDR1 LGHDT and CDR2 YNNKEL come from the germline V gene (reference sequence). J was trimmed by 4 bases and V by 1 base; bases with no gene match: 9. The CDR3 runs to 16 residues. DNA of the CDR3: TGTGCCAGCAGCCAAGCCCGGGGACAGTTCCTCTATGGCTACACCTTC. It yields the protein CASSQARGQFLYGYTF.